The TCR beta chain described here comes from a study of vaccination effects on CD4 cells after COVID-19. Overall study findings and caveats: Few convalescent patients were studied, and early post-infection samples were lacking.

Using immunoSEQ multiplex PCR, the repertoire was profiled, and TCRdb retains in-frame clones only, with some absent. The sample has approximately 15,000 clones, more than 70% seen once. This clone was seen a single time. Its specificity is not known. Trimming stripped 6 bases from V and 0 bases from J, with 8 bases between. The CDR3 loop spans 13 amino acids. CDR1 LNHDA and CDR2 SQIVND come from the germline V gene (reference sequence). Antigen-specific CD4+ T cells expanded by the ViraFEST assay with viral peptide pools were then sequenced. Upon completion of roughly ten days in culture, CD4+ T cells were isolated. Sometime from March through December 2020, the person acquired a SARS-CoV-2 infection that PCR confirmed. Two-dose vaccination with either BNT162b2 or mRNA-1273 was given to the participants. They grew approximately 2.1 million PBMC in each well, adding 7.5 to 10 IU/ml IL-2 and about 10 ug/ml peptides.

This clonotype originated in a human donor who had a prior SARS-CoV-2 infection. The chain joins TRBV19 to TRBJ2-5, with D perhaps assigned TRBD1 or TRBD2 (5 bases each). The specimen comprised CD4+ T cells from PBMCs cultured with HCoV-NL63 spike peptides, sampled after COVID-19 vaccination. The CDR3 sequence: CASSREYQETQYF. The CDR3 DNA is TGTGCCAGTAGCAGGGAGTACCAAGAGACCCAGTACTTC.